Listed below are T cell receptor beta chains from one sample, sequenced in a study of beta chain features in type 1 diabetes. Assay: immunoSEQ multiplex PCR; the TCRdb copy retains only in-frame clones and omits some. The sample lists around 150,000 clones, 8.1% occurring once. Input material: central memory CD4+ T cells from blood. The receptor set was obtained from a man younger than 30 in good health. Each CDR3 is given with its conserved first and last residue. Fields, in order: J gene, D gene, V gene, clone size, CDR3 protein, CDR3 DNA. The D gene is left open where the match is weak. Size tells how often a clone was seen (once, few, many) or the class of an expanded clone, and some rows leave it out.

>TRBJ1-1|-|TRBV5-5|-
CASSLTIAGAMNTEAFF
TGTGCCAGCAGCTTGACGATAGCGGGAGCCATGAACACTGAAGCTTTCTTT
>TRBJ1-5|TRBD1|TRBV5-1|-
CASSTIPGTADSNQPQHF
TGCGCCAGCAGCACTATTCCCGGGACAGCGGATAGCAATCAGCCCCAGCATTTT
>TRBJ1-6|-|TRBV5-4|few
CASSLGGAWDNSPLHF
TGTGCCAGCAGCTTGGGAGGAGCCTGGGATAATTCACCCCTCCACTTT
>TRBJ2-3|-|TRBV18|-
CASSPPAGITDTQYF
TGTGCCAGCTCACCACCCGCGGGAATCACAGATACGCAGTATTTT
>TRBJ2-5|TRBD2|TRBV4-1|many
CASSHDVRGGRETQYF
TGCGCCAGCAGCCATGACGTACGGGGGGGCCGGGAGACCCAGTACTTC
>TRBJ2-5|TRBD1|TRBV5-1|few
CASATGQAEETQYF
TGCGCCAGCGCTACCGGACAGGCGGAAGAGACCCAGTACTTC
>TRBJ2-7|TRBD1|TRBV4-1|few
CASSHRSDRAPGEQYF
TGCGCCAGCAGCCACCGGTCCGACAGGGCCCCCGGCGAGCAGTACTTC
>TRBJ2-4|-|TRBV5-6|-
CASSTLRGSKNIQYF
TGTGCCAGCAGCACCCTCCGGGGTTCCAAAAACATTCAGTACTTC
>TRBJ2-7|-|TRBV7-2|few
CASSSTRDSYEQYF
TGTGCCAGCAGCTCAACTAGGGACTCCTACGAGCAGTACTTC
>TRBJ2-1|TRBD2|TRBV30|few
CAWSVRGSGSTFF
TGTGCCTGGAGTGTACGGGGTAGCGGGAGTACGTTCTTC
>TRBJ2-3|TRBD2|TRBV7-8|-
CASSLMGTSGNTQYF
TGTGCCAGCAGCTTAATGGGGACTAGCGGAAATACGCAGTATTTT
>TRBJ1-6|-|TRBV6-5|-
CASRDSSYNSPLHF
TGTGCCAGCAGAGACAGCTCCTATAATTCACCCCTCCACTTT
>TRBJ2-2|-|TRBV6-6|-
CASSYGRAGGELFF
TGTGCCAGCAGTTATGGACGGGCGGGTGGGGAGCTGTTTTTT
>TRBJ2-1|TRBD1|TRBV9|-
CASSVGQGLHNEQFF
TGTGCCAGCAGCGTGGGACAGGGGCTACACAATGAGCAGTTCTTC
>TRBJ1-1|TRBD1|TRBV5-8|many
CASSLRTGGEAFF
TGTGCCAGCAGCTTGAGGACAGGGGGCGAAGCTTTCTTT
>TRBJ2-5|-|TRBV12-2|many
CASRLPMDRNDVSGETQYF
TGTGCAAGTCGCTTACCGATGGACAGAAATGATGTGAGCGGAGAGACCCAGTACTTC
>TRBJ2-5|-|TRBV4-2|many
CASSQVVQGEETQYF
TGTGCCAGCAGCCAAGTAGTACAGGGAGAGGAGACCCAGTACTTC
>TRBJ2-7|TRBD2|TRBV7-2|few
CASSFYGGGAHEQYF
TGTGCCAGCAGCTTTTACGGCGGGGGGGCCCACGAGCAGTACTTC
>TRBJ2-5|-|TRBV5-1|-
CASSLSGTQETQYF
TGCGCCAGCAGCTTATCCGGGACACAAGAGACCCAGTACTTC
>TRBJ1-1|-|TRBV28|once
CACPGGRVDTEAFF
TGTGCTTGCCCGGGGGGGCGGGTAGACACTGAAGCTTTCTTT
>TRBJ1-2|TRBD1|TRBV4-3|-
CASSQDLRQGASYGYTF
TGCGCCAGCAGCCAAGATTTGCGACAGGGAGCCTCATATGGCTACACCTTC
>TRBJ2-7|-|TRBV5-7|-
CASSALRVRGKEQYF
TGTGCCAGCAGCGCACTTAGGGTTAGAGGGAAGGAGCAGTACTTC
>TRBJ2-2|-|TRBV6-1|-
CASSEAWQGYSGELFF
TGTGCCAGCAGTGAAGCGTGGCAGGGGTATTCCGGGGAGCTGTTTTTT
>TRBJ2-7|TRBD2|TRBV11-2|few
CATNKGAGGDYEQYF
TGTGCCACCAACAAGGGAGCGGGGGGCGACTACGAGCAGTACTTC
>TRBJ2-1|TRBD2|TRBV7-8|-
CASINGRSSYNEQFF
TGTGCCAGCATCAACGGGAGGAGCTCCTACAATGAGCAGTTCTTC
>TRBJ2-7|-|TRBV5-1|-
CASSWATSYEQYF
TGCGCCAGCAGCTGGGCTACCTCCTACGAGCAGTACTTC
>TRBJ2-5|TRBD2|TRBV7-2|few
CASSLEGGSETQYF
TGTGCCAGCAGCTTAGAGGGAGGGTCGGAGACCCAGTACTTC
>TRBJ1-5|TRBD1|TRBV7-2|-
CASSRTGGVYNQPQHF
TGTGCCAGCAGCAGGACAGGGGGCGTCTACAATCAGCCCCAGCATTTT
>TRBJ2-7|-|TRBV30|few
CAWSSRSAAYEQYF
TGTGCCTGGAGTTCTCGGAGTGCAGCCTACGAGCAGTACTTC
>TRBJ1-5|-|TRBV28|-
CAIRSMVGSNQPQHF
TGTGCCATCAGATCAATGGTGGGCAGCAATCAGCCCCAGCATTTT
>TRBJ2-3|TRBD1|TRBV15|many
CATSKGQGLAGTQYF
TGTGCCACCAGCAAGGGACAGGGCCTCGCTGGTACGCAGTATTTT
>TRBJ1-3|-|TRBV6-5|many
CASSYSRPGSGNTIYF
TGTGCCAGCAGTTACTCGAGGCCCGGGAGTGGAAACACCATATATTTT
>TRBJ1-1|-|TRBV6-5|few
CASSLGGVRTEAFF
TGTGCCAGCAGCCTGGGAGGGGTACGAACTGAAGCTTTCTTT
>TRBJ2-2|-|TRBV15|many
CATSRDRSGAGELFF
TGTGCCACCAGCAGAGATAGATCAGGCGCCGGGGAGCTGTTTTTT
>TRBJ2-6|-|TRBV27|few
CASSTGYSGANVLTF
TGTGCCAGCAGTACGGGGTACTCTGGGGCCAACGTCCTGACTTTC
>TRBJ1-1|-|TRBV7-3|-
CASSLMPGNTEAFF
TGTGCCAGCAGCTTAATGCCAGGGAACACTGAAGCTTTCTTT
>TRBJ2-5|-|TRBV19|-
CASRPPGQETQYF
TGTGCCAGTCGCCCCCCGGGGCAAGAGACCCAGTACTTC
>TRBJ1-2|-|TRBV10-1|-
CASRGWVGYTF
TGCGCCAGCAGGGGCTGGGTTGGCTACACCTTC
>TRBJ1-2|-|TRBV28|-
CASKAGSYGYTF
TGTGCCAGCAAGGCGGGGTCCTATGGCTACACCTTC
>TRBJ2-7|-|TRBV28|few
CASRTGSYEQYF
TGTGCCAGCAGAACAGGGAGCTACGAGCAGTACTTC
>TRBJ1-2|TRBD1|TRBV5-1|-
CASSLENRGYGYTF
TGCGCCAGCAGCTTGGAAAACAGGGGGTATGGCTACACCTTC
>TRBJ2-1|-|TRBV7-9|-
CASSSVKGPANNEQFF
TGTGCCAGCAGCTCTGTGAAGGGGCCGGCGAACAATGAGCAGTTCTTC
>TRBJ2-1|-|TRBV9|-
CASSVGGTNLNEQFF
TGTGCCAGCAGCGTAGGGGGGACAAACCTCAATGAGCAGTTCTTC
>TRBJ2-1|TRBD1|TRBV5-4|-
CASSWITGTGGREQFF
TGTGCCAGCAGCTGGATTACCGGGACAGGGGGTCGGGAGCAGTTCTTC
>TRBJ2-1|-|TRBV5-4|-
CASSLSGRQGNEQFF
TGTGCCAGCAGCTTAAGCGGGAGACAGGGCAATGAGCAGTTCTTC
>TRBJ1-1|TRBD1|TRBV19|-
CASSPQGAVTEAFF
TGTGCCAGTAGTCCCCAGGGGGCGGTCACTGAAGCTTTCTTT
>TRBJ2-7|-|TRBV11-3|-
CASSSRGHEVSTYEQYF
TGTGCCAGCAGCTCCCGCGGACACGAAGTCTCCACCTACGAGCAGTACTTC
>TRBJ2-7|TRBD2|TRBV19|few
CASSQRGNSYEQYF
TGTGCCAGTAGCCAGCGGGGGAACTCCTACGAGCAGTACTTC
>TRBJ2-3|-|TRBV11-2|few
CASSPRRDSVTDTQYF
TGTGCCAGCAGCCCCCGGCGGGACAGTGTCACAGATACGCAGTATTTT
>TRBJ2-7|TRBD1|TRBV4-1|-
CASKAGGTGPGEQYF
TGCGCCAGCAAAGCTGGGGGGACAGGACCTGGGGAGCAGTACTTC
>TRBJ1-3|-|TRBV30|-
CAWSRGGFSGNTIYF
TGTGCCTGGAGTCGGGGGGGGTTCTCTGGAAACACCATATATTTT
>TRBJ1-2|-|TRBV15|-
CATSRDPTGGNYGYTF
TGTGCCACCAGCAGAGATCCGACAGGAGGAAACTATGGCTACACCTTC
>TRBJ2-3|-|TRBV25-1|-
CASSVGGSTDTQYF
TGTGCCAGCAGTGTTGGCGGGAGCACAGATACGCAGTATTTT
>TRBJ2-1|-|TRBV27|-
CASSPDISYNEQFF
TGTGCCAGCAGCCCGGACATATCCTACAATGAGCAGTTCTTC
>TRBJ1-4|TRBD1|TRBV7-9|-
CASSSSGQGIEKLFF
TGTGCCAGCAGCTCCTCGGGACAGGGGATTGAAAAACTGTTTTTT
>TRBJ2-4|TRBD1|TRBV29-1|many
CSVKPTGNIQYF
TGCAGCGTCAAACCGACAGGGAACATTCAGTACTTC